This T cell receptor beta chain is from a study of T cell repertoires in cytomegalovirus infection. At the level of the study: TCR beta signatures that were public indicated CMV infection and matching HLA type. Points from the study as a whole: Carriage of CMV together with the relevant HLA was identifiable through cumulative public TCR beta family frequency.

Germline V gene sequence: CDR1 SEHNR, CDR2 FQNEAQ (reference sequence). V was trimmed by 4 bases and J by 1 base, leaving 11 bases between them. There are 14 residues in the CDR3. Details on this clonotype: Antigen specificity is unknown.

TCRdb re-called the reads through MiXCR, storing one row per CDR3 protein. The sample contains about 440,000 distinct CDR3 sequences, approximately 31% of which appear only once. Sequencing was done on a sample of PBMCs. The chain couples TRBV7-9 to TRBJ2-7; D is unresolved. This TCR was sampled from a human donor in good health (CMV status not recorded). Some clones in this sample may be carry-over from other donors' samples. CDR3 residues: CASSSTGLSYEQYF. CDR3 bases: TGTGCCAGCAGCTCAACCGGGCTTTCCTACGAGCAGTACTTC.